This is a list of T cell receptor beta chains from one sample in a study of cytomegalovirus exposure and HLA in healthy donors. TCRdb's table, derived via immunoSEQ multiplex PCR, lists solely in-frame clones and lacks some. This table holds roughly 150,000 clones, approximately 71% found once. Sequenced material: PBMCs. Every receptor here comes from a woman under 30 in good health and CMV-seropositive. Each CDR3 is given with its conserved first and last residue. A D gene is named only where the DNA matches it firmly. A clone size is listed for some rows: how often the clone was seen (once, few, many), or a class if it is expanded.

j_call clone_size d_call v_call cdr3_aa cdr3_nt
TRBJ1-5 NA NA TRBV5-6 CASSPAGDSNQPQHF TGTGCCAGCAGCCCTGCCGGGGATAGCAATCAGCCCCAGCATTTT
TRBJ1-2 NA NA TRBV30 CAWSNNSGVIYGYTF TGTGCCTGGAGTAATAATTCAGGGGTTATTTATGGCTACACCTTC
TRBJ1-2 NA NA TRBV6-6 CASSYVRDYGYTF TGTGCCAGCAGTTACGTGCGGGACTATGGCTACACCTTC
TRBJ2-4 NA NA TRBV7-2 CASSAAGENIQYF TGTGCCAGCAGCGCAGCAGGGGAGAACATTCAGTACTTC
TRBJ2-7 NA TRBD2 TRBV6-5 CASSYSGLAGADEQYF TGTGCCAGCAGTTACTCAGGACTAGCGGGGGCCGACGAGCAGTACTTC
TRBJ2-7 NA NA TRBV7-2 CASSLVGVAYEQYF TGTGCCAGCAGCTTAGTAGGGGTTGCCTACGAGCAGTACTTC
TRBJ1-5 NA NA TRBV5-4 CASSLGGKTEQPQHF TGTGCCAGCAGCTTGGGGGGAAAGACAGAACAGCCCCAGCATTTT
TRBJ2-7 NA NA TRBV5-1 CASSLVTSYEQYF TGCGCCAGCAGCTTGGTAACATCCTACGAGCAGTACTTC
TRBJ2-3 NA NA TRBV7-9 CASSLASDTQYF TGTGCCAGCAGCTTAGCCTCAGATACGCAGTATTTT
TRBJ1-2 NA TRBD1 TRBV7-3 CASSAGQNYGYTF TGTGCCAGCAGCGCGGGACAGAACTATGGCTACACCTTC
TRBJ2-5 NA TRBD1 TRBV19 CASSPWDSQETQYF TGTGCCAGTAGTCCTTGGGACAGCCAAGAGACCCAGTACTTC
TRBJ2-1 NA NA TRBV19 CASSIGQGMDEQFF TGTGCCAGTAGTATAGGTCAGGGTATGGATGAGCAGTTCTTC
TRBJ2-5 NA TRBD2 TRBV7-9 CASSAPGLAGGETQYF TGTGCCAGCAGCGCGCCGGGACTAGCGGGAGGGGAGACCCAGTACTTC
TRBJ2-7 NA TRBD1 TRBV7-8 CVSSPGTDEQYF TGTGTCAGCAGCCCCGGGACAGACGAGCAGTACTTC
TRBJ1-2 few NA TRBV4-2 CASSQDQREGNTF TGTGCCAGCAGCCAAGATCAGCGGGAGGGGAACACCTTC
TRBJ2-3 NA TRBD2 TRBV7-9 CASSLRKTWGGEDTQYF TGTGCCAGCAGCTTACGAAAAACCTGGGGGGGGGAAGATACGCAGTATTTT
TRBJ2-3 NA TRBD2 TRBV5-1 CASSLEQAGFTDTQYF TGCGCCAGCAGCTTGGAGCAAGCGGGGTTCACAGATACGCAGTATTTT
TRBJ2-3 NA NA TRBV2 CASQGLNTDTQYF TGTGCCAGCCAGGGGCTAAACACAGATACGCAGTATTTT
TRBJ2-7 few TRBD1 TRBV7-9 CASSPGTGGSYEQYF TGTGCCAGCAGCCCGGGGACAGGGGGGTCCTACGAGCAGTACTTC
TRBJ2-3 NA TRBD2 TRBV5-4 CASSEQNLAGGSTDTQYF TGTGCCAGCAGCGAACAAAACCTAGCGGGGGGCAGCACAGATACGCAGTATTTT
TRBJ2-6 NA TRBD1 TRBV15 CATSTGASSGANVLTF TGTGCCACCAGTACAGGGGCGAGCTCTGGGGCCAACGTCCTGACTTTC
TRBJ1-2 few NA TRBV9 CASSGPYGSLYGYTF TGTGCCAGCAGCGGGCCCTATGGTAGCCTCTATGGCTACACCTTC
TRBJ1-1 once TRBD1 TRBV6-1 CASSAGTGGFTEAFF TGTGCCAGCAGTGCCGGGACAGGGGGATTCACTGAAGCTTTCTTT
TRBJ2-2 NA NA TRBV4-3 CASSQGLFGYTGELFF TGCGCCAGCAGCCAAGGATTGTTCGGTTACACCGGGGAGCTGTTTTTT
TRBJ1-4 few TRBD1 TRBV19 CASTNNYGTVLTNEKLFF TGTGCCAGTACCAATAATTATGGGACAGTCCTAACTAATGAAAAACTGTTTTTT
TRBJ2-2 NA NA TRBV9 CASSPLGPSNTGELFF TGTGCCAGCAGCCCGCTGGGGCCTTCGAACACCGGGGAGCTGTTTTTT
TRBJ2-2 NA NA TRBV19 CASRLPANTGELFF TGTGCCAGTAGGCTGCCGGCGAACACCGGGGAGCTGTTTTTT
TRBJ1-5 once NA TRBV18 CASSLNGGQPQHF TGTGCCAGCTCACTAAACGGTGGTCAGCCCCAGCATTTT
TRBJ1-1 NA NA TRBV30 CAWREGGAEAFF TGTGCCTGGAGGGAGGGTGGTGCTGAAGCTTTCTTT
TRBJ2-7 NA NA TRBV19 CASSIGGLGVYEQYF TGTGCCAGTAGTATTGGGGGACTCGGGGTGTACGAGCAGTACTTC
TRBJ1-1 NA NA TRBV29-1 CSVEDLQENTEAFF TGCAGCGTTGAAGATCTCCAGGAGAACACTGAAGCTTTCTTT
TRBJ2-7 NA TRBD2 TRBV30 CAWTRGGVVYEQYF TGTGCCTGGACCCGGGGGGGGGTTGTCTACGAGCAGTACTTC
TRBJ1-2 NA NA TRBV10-2 CASSESAHEGYGYTF TGCGCCAGCAGTGAGTCTGCCCACGAGGGCTATGGCTACACCTTC
TRBJ2-7 NA NA TRBV15 CATSRGGTSYEQYF TGTGCCACCAGCAGGGGGGGTACCTCCTACGAGCAGTACTTC
TRBJ1-2 NA TRBD1 TRBV2 CASSEDGTDGLFSTF TGTGCCAGCAGTGAAGACGGGACAGACGGACTCTTCAGCACCTTC
TRBJ2-7 once NA TRBV6-1 CASRVGGYSYEQYF TGTGCCAGCAGGGTTGGCGGATACTCCTACGAGCAGTACTTC
TRBJ2-2 NA NA TRBV9 CASSEGQGGTGELFF TGTGCCAGCAGCGAGGGGCAGGGAGGCACCGGGGAGCTGTTTTTT
TRBJ1-6 NA NA TRBV11-2 CASSPDRPYSPLHF TGTGCCAGCAGCCCCGACAGGCCTTATTCACCCCTCCACTTT
TRBJ1-2 NA TRBD1 TRBV9 CASSAGSLSPPGTASNYGYTF TGTGCCAGCAGCGCCGGGAGTCTCTCCCCTCCCGGGACAGCCTCTAACTATGGCTACACCTTC
TRBJ1-2 NA NA TRBV28 CASSSDTETNYGYTF TGTGCCAGCAGTTCCGATACAGAGACTAACTATGGCTACACCTTC
TRBJ2-1 NA NA TRBV5-1 CASSPSGNEQFF TGCGCCAGCAGCCCTTCGGGGAATGAGCAGTTCTTC
TRBJ1-1 NA NA TRBV6-6 CASSYATNTEAFF TGTGCCAGCAGTTACGCGACTAACACTGAAGCTTTCTTT
TRBJ2-2 NA TRBD2 TRBV28 CASSATSGGYHGELFF TGTGCCAGCAGTGCGACTAGCGGGGGGTATCACGGGGAGCTGTTTTTT
TRBJ2-7 NA NA TRBV7-2 CASSLDATAIPYEQYF TGTGCCAGCAGCTTAGATGCGACAGCCATTCCCTACGAGCAGTACTTC
TRBJ2-1 NA NA TRBV19 CASSGQGVGSYNEQFF TGTGCCAGTAGTGGGCAGGGTGTGGGGTCCTACAATGAGCAGTTCTTC
TRBJ1-3 NA TRBD1 TRBV7-9 CASSHDRGPGNTIYF TGTGCCAGCAGCCACGACAGGGGGCCGGGAAACACCATATATTTT
TRBJ1-2 NA NA TRBV7-9 CASSPDLTGDYTF TGTGCCAGCAGTCCTGATCTGACAGGCGACTACACCTTC
TRBJ2-1 NA TRBD2 TRBV11-2 CASSLIERGADEQFF TGTGCCAGCAGCTTAATTGAGCGGGGGGCCGATGAGCAGTTCTTC
TRBJ2-3 NA NA TRBV28 CASSSVDNWPDTQYF TGTGCCAGCAGTTCGGTGGACAATTGGCCAGATACGCAGTATTTT
TRBJ2-7 NA TRBD1 TRBV7-6 CASQPGTGAYEQYF TGTGCCAGCCAACCCGGGACAGGGGCCTACGAGCAGTACTTC
TRBJ2-7 NA TRBD2 TRBV7-2 CASSDTSGGPKEQYF TGTGCCAGCAGCGATACTAGCGGGGGGCCTAAAGAGCAGTACTTC
TRBJ1-5 NA NA TRBV14 CASSPKSDWGRNQPQHF TGTGCCAGCAGCCCCAAATCCGACTGGGGCCGTAATCAGCCCCAGCATTTT
TRBJ1-2 NA NA TRBV30 CAWSAGLGGEYGYTF TGTGCCTGGAGCGCGGGGCTCGGGGGAGAGTATGGCTACACCTTC